A selection of T cell receptor beta chains follows, all from one sample in a study of OX40 agonist ivuxolimab in advanced cancers. Profiled with immunoSEQ multiplex PCR; TCRdb holds only in-frame clones, not every one. The table has tens of thousands of clones, about 89% seen once. The sequencing used CD4+ or CD8+ T cells sorted from blood, collected in a trial of the OX40 agonist ivuxolimab. The origin of the receptors is an adult with an advanced solid tumor such as melanoma, head and neck, liver or kidney cancer. The CDR3 runs from the conserved cysteine through the conserved F or W. The D gene is left open where the match is weak. A clone size is listed for some rows: how often the clone was seen (once, few, many), or a class if it is expanded.

>TRBV7-2|NA|NA|TRBJ2-2
TGTGCCAGCAGCCCTAGCAACACCGGGGAGCTGTTTTTT
CASSPSNTGELFF
>TRBV7-8|NA|NA|TRBJ1-2
TGTGCCAGCAGCTTAGCCGGCAGGGAGAGCCTCTATGGCTACACCTTC
CASSLAGRESLYGYTF
>TRBV11-2|NA|NA|TRBJ2-7
TGTGCCAGCAGCTCCAGGCGACTAGACGAGCAGTACTTC
CASSSRRLDEQYF
>TRBV2|NA|NA|TRBJ1-2
TGTGCCAGCGCGGAGAACTATGGCTACACCTTC
CASAENYGYTF
>TRBV19|NA|NA|TRBJ1-1
TGTGCCAGTAGTGGCCAGTACACTGAAGCTTTCTTT
CASSGQYTEAFF
>TRBV27|TRBD1|NA|TRBJ2-4
TGTGCCAGCAGTGTGGGACAGGGTGGGAACATTCAGTACTTC
CASSVGQGGNIQYF
>TRBV9|TRBD1|NA|TRBJ1-2
TGTGCCAGCAGCACCCAGACAGGGGGTAACTATGGCTACACCTTC
CASSTQTGGNYGYTF
>TRBV5-1|NA|NA|TRBJ2-5
TGCGCCAGCAGCTCCACGGGGAAAGGCCAGTACTTC
CASSSTGKGQYF
>TRBV18|TRBD2|NA|TRBJ2-1
TGTGCCAGCTCACCGGTGGGAGGGAACAATGAGCAGTTCTTC
CASSPVGGNNEQFF
>TRBV18|NA|NA|TRBJ1-4
TGTGCCAGCTCACCGACGACAGGCGAAAAACTGTTTTTT
CASSPTTGEKLFF
>TRBV18|TRBD2|NA|TRBJ2-7
TGTGCCAGCTCACCAAAGGGCGGGGGAAGCTCCTACGAGCAGTACTTC
CASSPKGGGSSYEQYF
>TRBV7-2|NA|once|TRBJ2-7
TGTGCCAGCAGCTTAGGGGGGACCGGTGCAACCTACGAGCAGTACTTC
CASSLGGTGATYEQYF
>TRBV23-1|NA|NA|TRBJ2-1
TGCGCCAGCAGTCAACCGTCACTCCTGACAGGGAGGTGGAATGGGCAGTTCTTC
CASSQPSLLTGRWNGQFF
>TRBV2|NA|NA|TRBJ1-1
TGTGCCAGCAGTCTACAGGCCCGGAACACTGAAGCTTTCTTT
CASSLQARNTEAFF
>TRBV4-1|NA|NA|TRBJ2-7
TGCGCCAGCAGCCGAAGGAAGGAAGTGGGGTTTGAGCAGTACTTC
CASSRRKEVGFEQYF
>TRBV6-5|NA|NA|TRBJ2-3
TGTGCCAGCACCGAACAGGGATCAGATACGCAGTATTTT
CASTEQGSDTQYF
>TRBV15|NA|NA|TRBJ2-3
TGTGCCACCAGCAGAGGCTGGGATACGCAGTATTTT
CATSRGWDTQYF
>TRBV2|NA|once|TRBJ1-6
TGTGCCAGCAGGGAACAGGAGACATATAATTCACCCCTCCACTTT
CASREQETYNSPLHF
>TRBV5-4|TRBD2|NA|TRBJ2-7
TGTGCCAGCAGCTTGGCCCTAGTGAGCGGGGGGCGCAATTACGAGCAGTACTTC
CASSLALVSGGRNYEQYF
>TRBV4-3|TRBD1|NA|TRBJ1-2
TGCGCCAGCAGCCAACTGACAGGGACCAATCCTCTTAAATTCTATGGCTACACCTTC
CASSQLTGTNPLKFYGYTF
>TRBV11-2|NA|NA|TRBJ2-3
TGTGCCAGCAGCTTAGCAGATACGCAGTATTTT
CASSLADTQYF
>TRBV11-2|NA|NA|TRBJ2-3
TGTGCCAGCAGCTCTATCGCTCGGGACGCGCAGTATTTT
CASSSIARDAQYF
>TRBV6-5|NA|NA|TRBJ2-1
TGTGCCAGCAGTTCCCTTCCCGGGGGGCTTTACAATGAGCAGTTCTTC
CASSSLPGGLYNEQFF
>TRBV10-1|NA|NA|TRBJ1-3
TGCGCCAGCAGTGATACAGGATTACCTGGAAACACCATATATTTT
CASSDTGLPGNTIYF
>TRBV9|TRBD1|once|TRBJ2-1
TGTGCCAGCAGCACACCCGGACAGGGTGGGAATGAGCAGTTCTTC
CASSTPGQGGNEQFF
>TRBV18|NA|NA|TRBJ1-1
TGTGCCAGCTCACAGGGTACCAAAGCCACTGAAGCTTTCTTT
CASSQGTKATEAFF
>TRBV4-1|NA|NA|TRBJ2-7
TGCGCCAGCAGCCGTACGGGAGTCTACGAGCAGTACTTC
CASSRTGVYEQYF
>TRBV10-1|TRBD1|NA|TRBJ2-3
TGCGCCAGCAGTGACCAGGGGGCTCCCACAGATACGCAGTATTTT
CASSDQGAPTDTQYF
>TRBV18|TRBD1|NA|TRBJ2-4
TGTGCCAGCTCACCAAGCGCGGACAGGGCATATGCCAAAAACATTCAGTACTTC
CASSPSADRAYAKNIQYF
>TRBV5-4|NA|NA|TRBJ2-5
TGTGCCAGCAGCTTGGAGGTCGGCCAAGAGACCCAGTACTTC
CASSLEVGQETQYF
>TRBV6-6|NA|NA|TRBJ1-5
TGTGCCAGCAGTATACAGGTCAGCCCAAATCAGCCCCAGCATTTT
CASSIQVSPNQPQHF
>TRBV19|NA|NA|TRBJ1-1
TGTGCCAGTAGTATAGCACAGGGCCTCACTGAAGCTTTCTTT
CASSIAQGLTEAFF
>TRBV7-9|TRBD1|once|TRBJ1-2
TGTGCCAGCAGCCAAGATAGGAAGGGGACAGGCTCAAGTAACCGGGACACCTTC
CASSQDRKGTGSSNRDTF
>TRBV19|TRBD2|NA|TRBJ2-3
TGTGCCAGTAGTTCCCCCGTGGGAGCGGGAACTACAGATACGCAGTATTTT
CASSSPVGAGTTDTQYF
>TRBV6-1|TRBD2|NA|TRBJ2-1
TGTGCCAGCAGTGAAGCGGGCGGGGGGGCCAATGAGCAGTTCTTC
CASSEAGGGANEQFF
>TRBV19|NA|NA|TRBJ2-5
TGTGCCAGTAGTCCAATTGAGGGGACGCAAGAGACCCAGTACTTC
CASSPIEGTQETQYF
>TRBV15|NA|NA|TRBJ2-2
TGTGCCACCTCCTTACGGAGGACCGGGGAGCTGTTTTTT
CATSLRRTGELFF
>TRBV10-2|NA|NA|TRBJ1-3
TGCGCCAGCAGGGATACGACGAGCTCTGGAAACACCATATATTTT
CASRDTTSSGNTIYF
>TRBV7-8|TRBD1|NA|TRBJ2-2
TGTGCCAGCAGCTTATACTATAGGGGGACAGGGTTCACCGGGGAGCTGTTTTTT
CASSLYYRGTGFTGELFF
>TRBV30|NA|NA|TRBJ1-2
TGTGCCTGGAGTGTACAGTTTGGCTACACCTTC
CAWSVQFGYTF
>TRBV29-1|NA|NA|TRBJ2-3
TGCAGCGTGCACGGGACACTTTATAGCACAGATACGCAGTATTTT
CSVHGTLYSTDTQYF
>TRBV4-3|TRBD1|NA|TRBJ1-1
TGCGCCAGCAGCCAACCCGGACAGGTCCCGGGAGCTTTCTTT
CASSQPGQVPGAFF
>TRBV10-2|NA|NA|TRBJ2-2
TGCGCCAGCAGAGCGGATCGGGTTACCGGGGAGCTGTTTTTT
CASRADRVTGELFF
>TRBV2|NA|NA|TRBJ2-3
TGTGCCAGCAATCGGGACCGGAATACGCAGTATTTT
CASNRDRNTQYF
>TRBV7-9|NA|NA|TRBJ2-5
TGTGCCAGCAGCCCCCCGAGCCAAGAGACCCAGTACTTC
CASSPPSQETQYF
>TRBV10-2|TRBD2|NA|TRBJ2-2
TGCGCCAGCAGTGAGTCGAAGCTAGCGGGCAGGGAGCTGTTTTTT
CASSESKLAGRELFF
>TRBV25-1|TRBD1|NA|TRBJ2-1
TGTGCCACCTCAGGGGGCAACCGGAACAATGAGCAGTTCTTC
CATSGGNRNNEQFF
>TRBV2|TRBD1|once|TRBJ2-2
TGTGCCAGCAGCTGGGACAGCAACACCGGGGAGCTGTTTTTT
CASSWDSNTGELFF
>TRBV5-1|NA|NA|TRBJ1-1
TGCGCCAGCAGCTGGGTGGCGGCAGGATGGCGGGCGAACACTGAAGCTTTCTTT
CASSWVAAGWRANTEAFF
>TRBV5-8|NA|few|TRBJ1-1
TGTGCCAGCAGCGCGGACGAAAAGGCTTTCTTT
CASSADEKAFF
>TRBV19|NA|NA|TRBJ2-3
TGTGCCAGTAGCGCGGACCTAAACGGAAGAGATACGCAGTATTTT
CASSADLNGRDTQYF
>TRBV7-2|NA|NA|TRBJ2-6
TGTGCCAGCTCGGGGGCCTCGTGGGCCAACGTCCTGACTTTC
CASSGASWANVLTF
>TRBV6-5|TRBD1|NA|TRBJ1-5
TGTGCCAGCAGAGCGGACAGGGTTCAGCCCCAGCATTTT
CASRADRVQPQHF
>TRBV27|TRBD2|NA|TRBJ2-7
TGTGCCAGCAGTTTATCTCGAGGGGGACTAGCCTCCCGTGTATACGAGCAGTACTTC
CASSLSRGGLASRVYEQYF
>TRBV5-1|NA|NA|TRBJ1-3
TGCGCCAGCAGCTTGGTCGGGGTCGGAAACACCATATATTTT
CASSLVGVGNTIYF
>TRBV5-8|NA|NA|TRBJ1-1
TGTGCCAGCACCAAGAAAACGAACACTGAAGCTTTCTTT
CASTKKTNTEAFF
>TRBV5-1|TRBD2|NA|TRBJ2-2
TGCGCCAGCGCAGTAGCGGGTACGAACACCGGGGAGCTGTTTTTT
CASAVAGTNTGELFF